Reported below is one T cell receptor beta chain. Its specificity is not known. All of the isolated RNA was reverse transcribed, so expressed TCRB transcripts were sequenced. The average for stem cell-like memory T cell samples was about 1.01 million reads. TCRdb's copy holds only in-frame clones and misses some; the assay was immunoSEQ multiplex PCR. The sample holds around 45,000 clones, about 48% seen once. Germline CDR1 reads SGHAT; CDR2 reads FQNNGV. The CDR3 totals 14 residues. V was pared by 0 bases and J by 11 bases, with 16 bases between. The source of the sample is a study of beta chain features in type 1 diabetes. Study overall: When patients were set against healthy donors, age, gender and cell yields were similar. The study's findings and limits: Patients with Type 1 diabetes showed moderately but significantly shorter TCRB CDR3s in all four CD4+ subsets. The cDNA sequencing approach could over-represent high-TCR-expressing cells. Patients' naive, central memory and Treg TCRB repertoires seemed closer to one another than those of healthy donors.

The sequencing sample was made of stem cell memory CD4+ T cells from blood. The receptor comes from a man aged 25 to 40 with type 1 diabetes. This chain uses TRBV11-2 with TRBJ1-1, with D unresolved. CDR3 DNA: TGTGCCAGCAGCTTAGATCGCAGAAGCGGTTACGCTTTCTTT. It specifies CASSLDRRSGYAFF.